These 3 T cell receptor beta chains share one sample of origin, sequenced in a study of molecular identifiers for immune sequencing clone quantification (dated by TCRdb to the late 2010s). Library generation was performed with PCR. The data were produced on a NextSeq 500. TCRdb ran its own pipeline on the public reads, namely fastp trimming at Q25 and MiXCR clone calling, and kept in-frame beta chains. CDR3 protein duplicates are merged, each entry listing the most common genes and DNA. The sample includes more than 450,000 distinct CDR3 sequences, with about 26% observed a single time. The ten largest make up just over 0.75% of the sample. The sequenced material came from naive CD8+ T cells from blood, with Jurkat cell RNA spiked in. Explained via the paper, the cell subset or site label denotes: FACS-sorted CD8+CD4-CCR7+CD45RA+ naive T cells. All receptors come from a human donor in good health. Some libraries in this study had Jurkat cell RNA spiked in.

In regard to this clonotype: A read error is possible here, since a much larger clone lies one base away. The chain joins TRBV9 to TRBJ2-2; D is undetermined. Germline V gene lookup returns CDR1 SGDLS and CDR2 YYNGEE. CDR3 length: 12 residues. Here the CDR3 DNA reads TGTGCCAACAGCGTAGTTGCCGGGGAGCTGTTTTTT. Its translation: CANSVVAGELFF.

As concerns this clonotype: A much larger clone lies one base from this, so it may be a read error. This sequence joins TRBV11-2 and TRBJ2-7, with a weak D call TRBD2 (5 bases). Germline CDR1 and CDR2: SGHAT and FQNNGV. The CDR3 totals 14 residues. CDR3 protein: CASSPSAGLHEHYF. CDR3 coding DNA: TGTGCCAGCAGCCCGTCTGCGGGCCTCCACGAGCACTACTTC.

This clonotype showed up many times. The CDR3 region has the DNA TGCAGCGTTGACGGGACAGGGATGGGCACAGATACGCAGTATTTT. Translating it yields CSVDGTGMGTDTQYF. The rearrangement joins TRBV29-1 to TRBJ2-3; 9 bases line up with TRBD1. V was clipped by 3 bases and J by 1 base; unmatched bases: 5. From germline, CDR1 is SQVTM and CDR2 ANQGSEA. CDR3 length equals 15 residues.